Reported below is one T cell receptor beta chain. As yet, its antigen is unknown. The entry originates in a study of T cell responses to AZD1222 COVID-19 vaccine. Overall study context: Whether given at about 4 or about 12 weeks, second doses were pooled.

The CDR3 is made up of 14 amino acids. The germline V gene has CDR1 MNHEY and CDR2 SVGAGI. V lost 2 bases to trimming and J lost 11 bases; unmatched junction nucleotides: 8. Study-level findings and limits: Spike-spanning, vaccine-associated CD4 TCRs were dominant at 160-218 and 743-854. Two doses of AZD1222 preceded a rise in Spike-specific TCR breadth and depth. A mostly white British donor set with more females was recruited, and clonal diversity was possibly underestimated.

The assay was immunoSEQ multiplex PCR, and TCRdb's table has in-frame clones only and misses some. The table shows about 110,000 clones, with just over 85% occurring only once. Sequenced material: peripheral blood, taken on day 0 of AZD1222 vaccination. The receptor was derived from an adult in good health. This rearrangement joins TRBV6-5 to TRBJ1-1, with 10 bases lining up with TRBD1. The CDR3 DNA follows: TGTGCCAGCAGTTACGGGGGACAGGGGAAGGTGGCTTTCTTT. It codes for CASSYGGQGKVAFF.